What follows is one T cell receptor beta chain and its context. This entry belongs to a study of patients and donors after allogeneic stem cell transplantation. TCRdb re-called the RT-PCR reads with MiXCR, one entry per CDR3 protein. The top ten hold around 5.5% of the sample, which has about a million distinct CDR3 sequences, approximately 19% seen once. The sequence was obtained from a human donor who was either an allogeneic HSCT recipient or a stem cell or donor lymphocyte infusion donor (not recorded which). It is not recorded whose cells these are; they may come from a transplant donor. The material sequenced was blood, either unsorted or a sorted T cell fraction (not recorded which).

Written as DNA, the CDR3 is TGTGCCAGCAGTTTAGCTTGGTTAGGCTTTTACGAGCAGTACTTC. Amino acids: CASSLAWLGFYEQYF. This chain uses TRBV12-3 or TRBV12-4 with TRBJ2-7; no firm D call. The CDR3 has 15 amino acids. V lost 0 bases, J lost 4 bases, and 13 bases lay in between.